Described below is a single TCR beta chain sequence and its context. Clones were read by immunoSEQ multiplex PCR, and TCRdb kept only the in-frame ones, dropping some. Here the sample spans more than 65,000 clones, 95% to 97% being singletons. This specimen comes from a study of technical replicates of blood from a handful of donors. V trimming: 4 bases; J trimming: 7 bases; junction bases outside the gene matches: 9. The CDR3 consists of 14 residues. CDR1 and CDR2 from the germline V gene are SGHRS and YFSETQ. This sequence joins TRBV5-1 and TRBJ2-7, with 9 bases aligning to TRBD2. This TCR was recovered from a human donor in good health. Specimen: T cells isolated from PBMCs. CDR3 amino acids: CASSQTSGAVEQYF. The CDR3 nucleotides are TGCGCCAGCAGCCAGACTAGCGGAGCCGTTGAGCAGTACTTC.